This TCR beta chain was observed in a study of blood T cell repertoires in COVID-19. Only in-frame clones appear in the TCRdb table, and some are missing; sequencing was by immunoSEQ multiplex PCR. The sample comprises fewer than 200,000 clones, more than 65% of which are singletons, and about a tenth rests with the top ten. Germline V gene sequence: CDR1 SGDLS, CDR2 YYNGEE. The CDR3 loop spans 16 amino acids. J gave up 4 bases and V 4 bases, and 8 bases lay outside the gene matches. The specimen sequenced was peripheral blood. This rearrangement joins TRBV9 to TRBJ2-2, with 9 bases fitting TRBD1. This TCR was recovered from a man aged 65 to 85 with active or convalescent COVID-19. The CDR3 DNA sequence: TGTGCCAGCAGCCTCAGGGGACAGGGAGGCACCGGGGAGCTGTTTTTT. Protein: CASSLRGQGGTGELFF.